This T cell receptor beta chain was found in a study of T cell responses to AZD1222 COVID-19 vaccine. Concerning this clone itself: What it recognizes is unknown.

The method was immunoSEQ multiplex PCR; TCRdb's version includes in-frame clones alone and lacks a portion of them. The sample contains about 120,000 clones, about 87% of which appear only once. Overall study findings and caveats: The sample set comprised mostly white British donors with more females, and clonal diversity was possibly underestimated. Among those given AZD1222, only 6 or 7 were seropositive at baseline. Repertoires were collected only later (after the peak T cell response had occurred).

The V and J ends lost 1 base and 8 bases respectively, with 9 bases between them. The CDR3 loop spans 13 amino acids. In germline, CDR1 is SGHDN, CDR2 FVKESK. V gene TRBV14 combines with J gene TRBJ2-1, with D perhaps matching TRBD1 or TRBD2 (5 bases each). Sequenced material: peripheral blood, taken on day 0 of AZD1222 vaccination. The origin of this receptor is an adult in good health. The CDR3 region has the DNA TGTGCCAGCAGCCAAGGGGGACGCTATGAGCAGTTCTTC. It specifies CASSQGGRYEQFF.